Listed below are T cell receptor beta chains from one sample, sequenced in a study of STAT5B mutations in CD4+ large granular lymphocyte leukemia. The assay was immunoSEQ multiplex PCR, and TCRdb's table has in-frame clones only and misses some. The sample shows about 32,000 clones, approximately 86% of them seen only once. The sequencing sample was made of CD4+ T cells from blood buffy coats. The receptor source for this set is a human donor in good health. CDR3s include the opening cysteine and the closing phenylalanine or tryptophan.

v_call cdr3_aa
TRBV28 CASKEGAGANYGYTF
TRBV27 CASSFQGTAIGELFF
TRBV27 CASSYDRGNTEAFF
TRBV7-6 CASSLNRGVEDEQFF
TRBV28 CASRPRTDYGYTF
TRBV7-2 CASSLGREYNEQFF
TRBV27 CASSAGGRARDTQYF
TRBV6-5 CASSYSGSGELFF
TRBV10-1 CASSASGPRFF
TRBV29-1 CSVTGQQETQYF
TRBV30 CAWSRGRTRSGANVLTF
TRBV4-3 CASSQDWKGSHQPQHF
TRBV29-1 CSVEGRGTEAFF
TRBV4-1 CASSRRVAASTDTQYF
TRBV7-7 CASSFSGSGETQYF
TRBV5-5 CASSPTGTLSYEQYF
TRBV19 CASETRWRYNEQFF
TRBV7-8 CASSIKPGQRRDTQYF
TRBV5-1 CASSSRSTSYEQYF
TRBV15 CATSTYLSSGANVLTF
TRBV11-2 CASSPRGPSGNTIYF